Presented here are 10 T cell receptor beta chains from one specimen sequenced in a study of OX40 agonist ivuxolimab in advanced cancers. Measured with immunoSEQ multiplex PCR; TCRdb has only the in-frame clones, and not every one. The sample includes roughly 70,000 clones, 88% of them seen just once. This specimen consisted of CD4+ or CD8+ T cells sorted from blood, obtained in a trial of the OX40 agonist ivuxolimab. The receptors were sampled from an adult with an advanced solid tumor such as melanoma, head and neck, liver or kidney cancer.

The chain employs TRBV5-1 and TRBJ1-4; TRBD1 aligns across 9 bases. Germline CDR1 is SGHRS and CDR2 is YFSETQ. V lost 4 bases to trimming and J lost 0 bases; unmatched junction nucleotides: 4. This CDR3 spans 16 amino acids. The CDR3 protein is CASSPGQGTTNEKLFF. CDR3 DNA sequence: TGCGCCAGCAGCCCGGGACAGGGAACAACTAATGAAAAACTGTTTTTT.

CDR3 DNA sequence: TGTGCCAGCAGTTCCCACGCATCCCCTTACAATGAGCAGTTCTTC. Protein product: CASSSHASPYNEQFF. The chain combines TRBV28 with TRBJ2-1; D remains ambiguous. The CDR3 consists of 15 residues. Germline CDR1 is MDHEN and CDR2 is SYDVKM. Between the trimmed V and J ends, which lost 4 bases and 4 bases, there was a span of 14 bases. The full variable domain, completed using reference TRBV28 and TRBJ2-1, is DVKVTQSSRYLVKRTGEKVFLECVQDMDHENMFWYRQDPGLGLRLIYFSYDVKMKEKGDIPEGYSVSREKKERFSLILESASTNQTSMYLCASSSHASPYNEQFFGPGTRLTVL.

This clone occurred a few times. The chain has TRBV28 and TRBJ2-5; the match to TRBD2 covers 11 bases. Trimming at V came to 5 bases and at J to 5 bases, leaving 10 bases not matched to a gene. Germline CDR1 is MDHEN and CDR2 is SYDVKM. The CDR3 has 16 amino acids. The CDR3 coding sequence is TGTGCCAGCAGTCCATATAGCGGGAGGGCCAGTGAGACCCAGTACTTC. This sequence encodes CASSPYSGRASETQYF.

This sequence joins TRBV2 and TRBJ1-2; 7 positions match TRBD1. V lost 7 bases, J lost 2 bases, and 4 bases stayed unmatched. The CDR3 sequence is 13 residues long. CDR1 and CDR2 (germline): SNHLY, FYNNEI. CDR3 in amino acids: CASTVTGNYGYTF. Here the CDR3 DNA reads TGTGCCAGCACCGTGACAGGGAACTATGGCTACACCTTC. The full variable domain, its missing parts supplied by reference TRBV2 and TRBJ1-2, is EPEVTQTPSHQVTQMGQEVILRCVPISNHLYFYWYRQILGQKVEFLVSFYNNEISEKSEIFDDQFSVERPDGSNFTLKIRSTKLEDSAMYFCASTVTGNYGYTFGSGTRLTVV.

V usage is TRBV19 and J usage is TRBJ2-7, with TRBD2 as a possible D gene (5 bases). The CDR3 extends over 13 amino acids. Trimming shortened V by 4 bases and J by 3 bases, and 10 bases separated the two germline ends. Germline V CDR1 and CDR2: LNHDA, SQIVND (reference sequence). For the CDR3, the DNA is TGTGCCAGTAGTACCGGTGGGAGCTACGAGCAGTACTTC. This translates into CASSTGGSYEQYF.

V gene TRBV28 combines with J gene TRBJ1-2; no clear D gene. The V gene's germline CDR1 is MDHEN and CDR2 SYDVKM. The length of the CDR3 is 14 residues. Trimming pared 0 bases from V and 1 base from J, leaving 6 bases between. CDR3 sequence: CASSLWDFNYGYTF. DNA of the CDR3: TGTGCCAGCAGTTTATGGGACTTTAACTATGGCTACACCTTC.

The chain joins TRBV25-1 to TRBJ2-1, with TRBD1 matching over 9 bases. Looked up from germline, CDR1 is MGHDK and CDR2 is SYGVNS. With 7 bases clipped from V and 4 bases from J, the junction kept 8 bases outside the gene matches. The CDR3 loop spans 15 amino acids. The CDR3 sequence: CASTPGTGIYNEQFF. The CDR3 DNA follows: TGTGCCAGCACCCCCGGGACAGGGATATACAATGAGCAGTTCTTC.

The CDR3 sequence: CASSEIHRADEQYF. CDR3 DNA: TGTGCCAGCAGTGAAATCCATCGGGCTGACGAGCAGTACTTC. The gene calls are TRBV6-1 and TRBJ2-7; the D is unclear. V was cut by 2 bases and J by 5 bases, with 13 bases left in between. The CDR3 totals 14 residues. The germline CDR1 and CDR2 sequences are MNHNS and SASEGT.

In nucleotides, the CDR3 is TGTGCCATCAGACAGGGGAGTTCACCCCTCCACTTT. This sequence encodes CAIRQGSSPLHF. V and J are TRBV10-3 and TRBJ1-6; the match to TRBD1 covers 7 bases. The CDR3 runs 12 residues. CDR1 and CDR2 from the germline V gene are ENHRY and SYGVKD. V lost 6 bases to trimming and J lost 9 bases; unmatched junction nucleotides: 2.

CDR3 loop: CASKPGLSQETQYF. The DNA for the CDR3 is TGTGCCAGTAAACCGGGACTATCCCAAGAGACCCAGTACTTC. The rearrangement links TRBV19 to TRBJ2-5; TRBD2 matches 7 bases. V dropped 7 bases and J dropped 1; count of bases not matched to a gene: 6. CDR1 LNHDA and CDR2 SQIVND come from the germline V gene (reference sequence). The CDR3 spans 14 residues. The complete variable domain, with remaining parts taken from reference TRBV19 and TRBJ2-5, reads DGGITQSPKYLFRKEGQNVTLSCEQNLNHDAMYWYRQDPGQGLRLIYYSQIVNDFQKGDIAEGYSVSREKKESFPLTVTSAQKNPTAFYLCASKPGLSQETQYFGPGTRLLVL.